A selection of T cell receptor beta chains follows, all from one sample in a study of control samples from healthy donors and cancer patients. Profiled with immunoSEQ multiplex PCR; TCRdb holds only in-frame clones, not every one. The sample includes around 90,000 clones, approximately 86% of them seen just once. The specimen sequenced was blood. These TCRs come from a man younger than 45 in good health. Both conserved end residues are part of each CDR3. The order of the fields is V gene, clone size, J gene, D gene, CDR3 DNA, CDR3 protein. D genes are given only for firm matches. Clone size, where shown, is once, few, many, or a class for clones that have expanded.

v_gene: TRBV6-6; abundance: NA; j_gene: TRBJ2-5; d_gene: NA; CDR3nt: TGTGCCAGCAGTTACTCGTCGCTGGAGACCCAGTACTTC; CDR3aa: CASSYSSLETQYF
v_gene: TRBV5-6; abundance: NA; j_gene: TRBJ2-3; d_gene: TRBD1; CDR3nt: TGTGCCAGCAGCAGCAGGGGGTATCTGATAGGCACAGATACGCAGTATTTT; CDR3aa: CASSSRGYLIGTDTQYF
v_gene: TRBV7-2; abundance: NA; j_gene: TRBJ2-3; d_gene: TRBD2; CDR3nt: TGTGCCAGCAGCTTAGGGTCGTCCGGGGGGGCCGGAGATACGCAGTATTTT; CDR3aa: CASSLGSSGGAGDTQYF
v_gene: TRBV7-9; abundance: NA; j_gene: TRBJ1-4; d_gene: NA; CDR3nt: TGTGCCAGCAGCTTAGCGTCAACCAGTAATGAAAAACTGTTTTTT; CDR3aa: CASSLASTSNEKLFF
v_gene: TRBV6-2/TRBV6-3; abundance: NA; j_gene: TRBJ1-2; d_gene: TRBD1; CDR3nt: TGTGCCAGCAGTACTATACAGGGGTATGGCTACACCTTC; CDR3aa: CASSTIQGYGYTF
v_gene: TRBV2; abundance: few; j_gene: TRBJ2-7; d_gene: NA; CDR3nt: TGTGCCAGCAGTGGGGGCCCCCGTACACTCTCCTACGAGCAGTACTTC; CDR3aa: CASSGGPRTLSYEQYF
v_gene: TRBV2; abundance: NA; j_gene: TRBJ1-1; d_gene: NA; CDR3nt: TGTGCCAGCAGCCTACAATGGGGGCGCACTGAAGCTTTCTTT; CDR3aa: CASSLQWGRTEAFF
v_gene: TRBV11-3; abundance: once; j_gene: TRBJ2-1; d_gene: NA; CDR3nt: TGTGCCAGCAGCTTAGGGGCAGGCACCAATGAGCAGTTCTTC; CDR3aa: CASSLGAGTNEQFF
v_gene: TRBV19; abundance: NA; j_gene: TRBJ2-1; d_gene: NA; CDR3nt: TGTGCCAGTAGTATAGTCGGAGGGGACTACAATGAGCAGTTCTTC; CDR3aa: CASSIVGGDYNEQFF
v_gene: TRBV5-1; abundance: NA; j_gene: TRBJ2-3; d_gene: NA; CDR3nt: TGCGCCAGCAGCAGCTCAGGGGAAGATACGCAGTATTTT; CDR3aa: CASSSSGEDTQYF
v_gene: TRBV5-6; abundance: NA; j_gene: TRBJ2-5; d_gene: TRBD2; CDR3nt: TGTGCCAGCAGCTCTTGGACTAGCGGGGCGGGGGAGACCCAGTACTTC; CDR3aa: CASSSWTSGAGETQYF
v_gene: TRBV4-2; abundance: NA; j_gene: TRBJ2-1; d_gene: TRBD2; CDR3nt: TGTGCCAGCAGCCGACTAGCGGGGGGGTGGAATGAGCAGTTCTTC; CDR3aa: CASSRLAGGWNEQFF
v_gene: TRBV10-3; abundance: NA; j_gene: TRBJ2-2; d_gene: TRBD2; CDR3nt: TGTGCCATCAGTTTGACTAGCGGAGGCACCGGGGAGCTGTTTTTT; CDR3aa: CAISLTSGGTGELFF
v_gene: TRBV18; abundance: NA; j_gene: TRBJ1-2; d_gene: NA; CDR3nt: TGTGCCAGCTCGCAGGACCAAGCTAACTATGGCTACACCTTC; CDR3aa: CASSQDQANYGYTF
v_gene: TRBV7-9; abundance: NA; j_gene: TRBJ1-4; d_gene: TRBD1; CDR3nt: TGTGCCAGCAGCCGGACAGGGGGCCTAGGCGAAAGACTGTTTTTT; CDR3aa: CASSRTGGLGERLFF
v_gene: TRBV27; abundance: NA; j_gene: TRBJ2-3; d_gene: TRBD2; CDR3nt: TGTGCCAGCAGTTTTTTCGGCGCGGGGGGCGTAGATACGCAGTATTTT; CDR3aa: CASSFFGAGGVDTQYF
v_gene: TRBV9; abundance: NA; j_gene: TRBJ1-2; d_gene: TRBD1; CDR3nt: TGTGCCAGCAGCGTAGGTGGGACAGAATATGGCTACACCTTC; CDR3aa: CASSVGGTEYGYTF
v_gene: TRBV24-1; abundance: NA; j_gene: TRBJ1-2; d_gene: NA; CDR3nt: TGTGCCACCAGTGATTCACTCGGACACCTGGGTGGCTATGGCTACACCTTC; CDR3aa: CATSDSLGHLGGYGYTF
v_gene: TRBV6-5; abundance: NA; j_gene: TRBJ2-5; d_gene: NA; CDR3nt: TGTGCCAGCAGTTACTCTTTCACGGGCGAGACCCAGTACTTC; CDR3aa: CASSYSFTGETQYF
v_gene: TRBV5-1; abundance: NA; j_gene: TRBJ2-3; d_gene: NA; CDR3nt: TGCGCCAGCAGCTCGACTAGCACAGATACGCAGTATTTT; CDR3aa: CASSSTSTDTQYF
v_gene: TRBV19; abundance: once; j_gene: TRBJ1-1; d_gene: NA; CDR3nt: TGTGCCAGTAGTAGGGTCGAGCTCACTGAAGCTTTCTTT; CDR3aa: CASSRVELTEAFF
v_gene: TRBV6-5; abundance: once; j_gene: TRBJ1-2; d_gene: NA; CDR3nt: TGTGCCAGCAGTTACGGAGGAGGGGTCTATGGCTACACCTTC; CDR3aa: CASSYGGGVYGYTF
v_gene: TRBV29-1; abundance: many; j_gene: TRBJ2-7; d_gene: NA; CDR3nt: TGCAGCGTTGAGGTTAATCCTGGGCGGCAGTACTTC; CDR3aa: CSVEVNPGRQYF
v_gene: TRBV9; abundance: NA; j_gene: TRBJ1-2; d_gene: TRBD1; CDR3nt: TGTGCCAGCAGCGTATTGTTTATGGAAACAGGGGGCGCTGGCTACACCTTC; CDR3aa: CASSVLFMETGGAGYTF
v_gene: TRBV6-1; abundance: NA; j_gene: TRBJ1-3; d_gene: NA; CDR3nt: TGTGCCAGCAGAGAAGCTATACACTCTGGAAACACCATATATTTT; CDR3aa: CASREAIHSGNTIYF
v_gene: TRBV28; abundance: NA; j_gene: TRBJ2-3; d_gene: TRBD2; CDR3nt: TGTGCCAGCAGTATCCCCGGACTAGCGGGGGCCACAGATACGCAGTATTTT; CDR3aa: CASSIPGLAGATDTQYF
v_gene: TRBV4-1; abundance: NA; j_gene: TRBJ1-2; d_gene: NA; CDR3nt: TGCGCCAGCAGCCAAGATGGGAGGGGGGGCGCCAACTATGGCTACACCTTC; CDR3aa: CASSQDGRGGANYGYTF
v_gene: TRBV19; abundance: NA; j_gene: TRBJ2-2; d_gene: TRBD1; CDR3nt: TGTGCCAGTAGCAAACAGGGGGCTCCGGGGGAGCTGTTTTTT; CDR3aa: CASSKQGAPGELFF
v_gene: TRBV6-5; abundance: NA; j_gene: TRBJ1-1; d_gene: NA; CDR3nt: TGTGCCAGCAGCCTACAGGGAGTGGACACTGAAGCTTTCTTT; CDR3aa: CASSLQGVDTEAFF
v_gene: TRBV5-1; abundance: NA; j_gene: TRBJ2-2; d_gene: TRBD1; CDR3nt: TGCGCCAGCAGCTTGGGGGACAGACACACCGGGGAGCTGTTTTTT; CDR3aa: CASSLGDRHTGELFF
v_gene: TRBV6-1; abundance: NA; j_gene: TRBJ1-2; d_gene: TRBD1; CDR3nt: TGTGCCAGCAGTGATTTGGGACAGGCGATCTATGGCTACACCTTC; CDR3aa: CASSDLGQAIYGYTF
v_gene: TRBV15; abundance: NA; j_gene: TRBJ1-2; d_gene: NA; CDR3nt: TGTGCCACCAGCAGAGTTGAGGGGTTGGGTAACTATGGCTACACCTTC; CDR3aa: CATSRVEGLGNYGYTF
v_gene: TRBV19; abundance: NA; j_gene: TRBJ1-1; d_gene: NA; CDR3nt: TGTGCCAGTAGTAGGTCTGAGATGAACACTGAAGCTTTCTTT; CDR3aa: CASSRSEMNTEAFF
v_gene: TRBV6-5; abundance: once; j_gene: TRBJ2-1; d_gene: TRBD2; CDR3nt: TGTGCCAGCAGTACCGGCGGGGGGGCATATGAGCAGTTCTTC; CDR3aa: CASSTGGGAYEQFF
v_gene: TRBV10-2; abundance: once; j_gene: TRBJ1-1; d_gene: NA; CDR3nt: TGCGCCAGCAGTGGTGGAGGAGGAAGGACTGAAGCTTTCTTT; CDR3aa: CASSGGGGRTEAFF
v_gene: TRBV3-1/TRBV3-2; abundance: NA; j_gene: TRBJ2-5; d_gene: TRBD2; CDR3nt: TGTGCCAGCAGCCAAACGCCACCGACTAGCGGACAAGAGACCCAGTACTTC; CDR3aa: CASSQTPPTSGQETQYF
v_gene: TRBV7-2; abundance: once; j_gene: TRBJ2-2; d_gene: TRBD1; CDR3nt: TGTGCCAGCAGCGAGCGGACAGGGCGCGGGGAGCTGTTTTTT; CDR3aa: CASSERTGRGELFF
v_gene: TRBV11-1; abundance: NA; j_gene: TRBJ1-5; d_gene: NA; CDR3nt: TGTGCCAGCACCCGAGACATTTGGTGGCAGCCCCAGCATTTT; CDR3aa: CASTRDIWWQPQHF
v_gene: TRBV7-9; abundance: once; j_gene: TRBJ2-7; d_gene: TRBD1; CDR3nt: TGTGCCAGCAGCTTCTTTGCCGGGACAGGGACCGACGAGCAGTACTTC; CDR3aa: CASSFFAGTGTDEQYF
v_gene: TRBV27; abundance: once; j_gene: TRBJ2-7; d_gene: NA; CDR3nt: TGTGCCAGCAGTCCCCCTACCGGGAAACCTTCCTACGAGCAGTACTTC; CDR3aa: CASSPPTGKPSYEQYF